The 19 T cell receptor beta chains below all came from one sample that was sequenced in a study of shared clonotypes between healthy human individuals. Terminally differentiated effector memory CD45RA+ cells were excluded by CCR7 positive selection of CD45RO-negative cells. The table came from immunoSEQ multiplex PCR; TCRdb's copy has only in-frame clones and leaves some out. The sample has approximately 810,000 clones, 80% to 95% seen once. The sample consisted of naive CD8+ T cells sorted from blood. The receptors stem from a man aged 25 to 40 in good health.

The rearrangement joins TRBV7-9 to TRBJ2-7; TRBD2 aligns across 8 bases. The germline V gene encodes CDR1 SEHNR and CDR2 FQNEAQ (reference sequence). CDR3 size: 15 residues. With 5 bases clipped from V and 2 bases from J, the junction kept 8 bases outside the gene matches. CDR3 region: CASSPRTSFAYEQYF. Here the CDR3 DNA reads TGTGCCAGCAGCCCCCGGACTAGCTTCGCCTACGAGCAGTACTTC.

V usage is TRBV29-1 and J usage is TRBJ2-7, with D hard to call. This CDR3 spans 11 amino acids. Germline V gives CDR1 SQVTM, CDR2 ANQGSEA. Trimming cost V 4 bases and J 2 bases, with 6 bases left between them. CDR3 nucleotide sequence: TGCAGCGTTGGGGCAGCCTACGAGCAGTACTTC. This encodes CSVGAAYEQYF.

The chain couples TRBV28 to TRBJ1-4; perhaps TRBD1 as D (5 bases). This CDR3 has 17 amino acids. CDR1 is MDHEN and CDR2 is SYDVKM in the germline V gene. V lost 3 bases and J lost 6, with 20 bases in between. CDR3 in amino acids: CASSLGVAQPVDEKLFF. CDR3 coding DNA: TGTGCCAGCAGTTTGGGGGTCGCCCAACCCGTTGATGAAAAACTGTTTTTT.

This clone was seen only once. The CDR3 sequence is CASSPFSGDYEQYF. The CDR3 region has the DNA TGTGCCAGCAGTCCCTTCTCGGGGGACTACGAGCAGTACTTC. The gene calls are TRBV27 and TRBJ2-7; possible D gene TRBD2, 6 bases. This CDR3 spans 14 amino acids. The germline CDR1 and CDR2 sequences are MNHEY and SMNVEV (reference sequence). V was cut by 5 bases and J by 3 bases, with 14 bases left in between.

The chain combines TRBV7-9 with TRBJ2-5; D possibly corresponds to TRBD2 (6 bases). The CDR3 consists of 18 residues. Germline CDR1 is SEHNR and CDR2 is FQNEAQ (reference sequence). Trimming removed 2 bases at V and 1 base at J, with 20 bases between. The CDR3 sequence: CASSLFGAQASAQETQYF. For the CDR3, the DNA is TGTGCCAGCAGCTTATTTGGGGCTCAGGCTAGCGCCCAAGAGACCCAGTACTTC.

The V and J genes are TRBV11-2 and TRBJ2-7; D gene uncertain. Germline V gene sequence: CDR1 SGHAT, CDR2 FQNNGV. Between the trimmed V and J ends, which lost 0 bases and 2 bases, there was a span of 11 bases. The CDR3 covers 15 residues. The CDR3 here is CASSLDAAGAYEQYF. The CDR3 DNA sequence: TGTGCCAGCAGCTTAGATGCCGCCGGAGCCTACGAGCAGTACTTC.

V usage is TRBV28 and J usage is TRBJ2-2, with 8 bases lining up with TRBD1. The length of the CDR3 is 18 residues. Trimming at V came to 5 bases and at J to 6 bases, leaving 17 bases not matched to a gene. Germline V gene data show CDR1 as MDHEN and CDR2 as SYDVKM. CDR3 protein: CASSSTFRTGHLPGELFF. The CDR3 DNA is TGTGCCAGCAGTAGCACCTTCCGGACAGGGCATCTTCCCGGGGAGCTGTTTTTT.

V and J are TRBV11-2 and TRBJ2-7; D could derive from TRBD1 or TRBD2 (5 bases each). The length of the CDR3 is 16 residues. Germline CDR1 is SGHAT and CDR2 is FQNNGV. V lost 4 bases to trimming and J lost 0 bases, with 16 bases between them. In DNA, the CDR3 is TGTGCCAGCAGCTCCATTTGGGACGGGACCTCCTACGAGCAGTACTTC. The encoded protein is CASSSIWDGTSYEQYF.

The chain recombines TRBV7-8 with TRBJ2-1; TRBD2 aligns across 9 bases. Germline CDR1 is SGHVS and CDR2 is FQNEAQ. The CDR3 length is 15 residues. V lost 5 bases to trimming and J lost 7 bases; unmatched junction nucleotides: 9. The CDR3 DNA sequence: TGTGCCAGCAGCCCACTAGCGGGCTATAATAATGAGCAGTTCTTC. This sequence encodes CASSPLAGYNNEQFF. The full variable domain, with the rest looked up from reference TRBV7-8 and TRBJ2-1, is GAGVSQSPRYKVAKRGQDVALRCDPISGHVSLFWYQQALGQGPEFLTYFQNEAQLDKSGLPSDRFFAERPEGSVSTLKIQRTQQEDSAVYLCASSPLAGYNNEQFFGPGTRLTVL.

The chain joins TRBV11-2 to TRBJ2-5, with a tentative D call TRBD1 (6 bases). Per germline, CDR1 SGHAT and CDR2 FQNNGV. V lost 3 bases, J lost 2 bases, and 16 bases lay in between. The CDR3 is 16 amino acids. Here the CDR3 DNA reads TGTGCCAGCAGCTTGTATACGGACAGCGTGCAAGAGACCCAGTACTTC. Translated, it gives CASSLYTDSVQETQYF.

The rearrangement uses TRBV9 and TRBJ2-5; possible D gene TRBD2, 5 bases. Germline loops: CDR1 SGDLS, CDR2 YYNGEE. Trimming cost V 0 bases and J 5 bases, with 14 bases left between them. The CDR3 sequence is 15 residues long. The CDR3 bases are TGTGCCAGCAGCGTAGGTGTGGGAGAGGTGGAGACCCAGTACTTC. Its translation is CASSVGVGEVETQYF.

This clone was picked up a small number of times. The chain uses TRBV5-1 and TRBJ2-1, with 9 positions matching TRBD1. The CDR3 extends over 14 amino acids. Germline values: CDR1 SGHRS, CDR2 YFSETQ. V was clipped by 4 bases and J by 8 bases; unmatched bases: 7. The CDR3 bases are TGCGCCAGCAGCCCCGGGACAGGGTGGGATGAGCAGTTCTTC. Translation: CASSPGTGWDEQFF.

The J gene is TRBJ2-7, the V gene TRBV18, with D maybe TRBD1 (6 bases). With 3 bases removed from V and 5 bases from J, the gap between germline ends came to 17 bases. Germline CDR1 and CDR2: KGHSH and LQKENI. The CDR3 totals 15 residues. The CDR3 region has the DNA TGTGCCAGCTCACCTTTAAATGCAGGGGAGAACGAGCAGTACTTC. This sequence encodes CASSPLNAGENEQYF.

This chain links TRBV11-3 with TRBJ2-1, with D maybe TRBD2 (6 bases). The CDR3 length is 13 residues. From germline, CDR1 is SGHNT and CDR2 YENEEA. Trimming removed 6 bases from V and 6 bases from J, with 12 bases in between. The CDR3: CASRGGARNEQFF. The CDR3 coding sequence is TGTGCCAGCAGAGGCGGGGCCCGCAATGAGCAGTTCTTC.

V usage is TRBV28 and J usage is TRBJ2-7; 12 positions agree with TRBD1. V lost 8 bases, J lost 1 base, and 3 bases stayed unmatched. This CDR3 is 14 amino acids long. Germline-derived CDR1 and CDR2 are MDHEN and SYDVKM. The CDR3 loop reads CASRDRGLSYEQYF. CDR3 coding DNA: TGTGCCAGCCGGGACAGGGGGCTTTCCTACGAGCAGTACTTC.

The chain links TRBV7-9 to TRBJ2-1, with 13 bases that match TRBD2. Germline CDR1 SEHNR, CDR2 FQNEAQ (reference sequence). Losses at the gene ends were 2 bases for V and 4 bases for J; bases not matched to a gene: 5. This CDR3 comprises 17 residues. Written as DNA, the CDR3 is TGTGCCAGCAGCTTAATCACTAGCGGGAGGGGTTACAATGAGCAGTTCTTC. This sequence encodes CASSLITSGRGYNEQFF.

This clone has only a few counts. The J gene is TRBJ2-7, the V gene TRBV27; 8 bases map to TRBD2. Trimming took 5 bases from V and 2 from J; bases not matched to a gene: 5. This CDR3 is 14 amino acids long. Germline V gives CDR1 MNHEY, CDR2 SMNVEV (reference sequence). The DNA for the CDR3 is TGTGCCAGCAGTCCCACTAGCGGTACCTACGAGCAGTACTTC. Its protein is CASSPTSGTYEQYF.

The table lists this clone with many counts. The J gene is TRBJ2-7, the V gene TRBV28; 7 nucleotides match TRBD2. There are 14 residues in the CDR3. V gave up 7 bases and J gave up 7 bases; unmatched junction bases: 13. Germline V gene data show CDR1 as MDHEN and CDR2 as SYDVKM. The CDR3 DNA reads TGTGCCAGCACATGGGCGGGAGCGGCCGGTGAGCAGTACTTC. Amino acid sequence: CASTWAGAAGEQYF. Drawing the rest from reference TRBV28 and TRBJ2-7, the complete variable domain is DVKVTQSSRYLVKRTGEKVFLECVQDMDHENMFWYRQDPGLGLRLIYFSYDVKMKEKGDIPEGYSVSREKKERFSLILESASTNQTSMYLCASTWAGAAGEQYFGPGTRLTVT.

This clone has a single count. J is TRBJ2-1 and V is TRBV15; TRBD2 matches at 7 bases. Looked up from germline, CDR1 is LNHNV and CDR2 is YYDKDF (reference sequence). The CDR3 sequence is 16 residues long. Trimming removed 6 bases from V and 4 bases from J; junction bases left unmatched: 12. In nucleotides, the CDR3 is TGTGCCACCAGGGATTCCTCTAGCGGCGTATACAATGAGCAGTTCTTC. This gives the protein CATRDSSSGVYNEQFF. The whole variable domain, filled in from reference TRBV15 and TRBJ2-1, reads DAMVIQNPRYQVTQFGKPVTLSCSQTLNHNVMYWYQQKSSQAPKLLFHYYDKDFNNEADTPDNFQSRRPNTSFCFLDIRSPGLGDTAMYLCATRDSSSGVYNEQFFGPGTRLTVL.